In this sample, the clone carrying this T cell receptor beta chain turned up a few times. In the original workflow: Amplifying reference gene primers gave estimates of nucleated cell counts. TCRdb keeps only in-frame clones here, not all; method: immunoSEQ multiplex PCR. V and J calls and clone size are those listed in that table; D and trimming were worked out from the DNA. The data show a few hundred thousand clones, around nine tenths seen once. The CDR3 sequence is 11 residues long. V lost 4 bases to trimming and J lost 7 bases, with 7 bases between them. Germline CDR1 MGHRA, CDR2 YSYEKL. The source of the sample is a study of blood T cell repertoires in COVID-19. On the study more broadly: Collection of acute and convalescent COVID-19 samples took place in the United States, Italy and Spain.

The chain joins TRBV4-1 to TRBJ1-1, with D hard to call. Sequencing was done on a sample of peripheral blood. This sequence was found in a young woman with COVID-19, enrolled during active disease. DNA for the CDR3: TGCGCCAGCAGCCCCGGGAGTGAAGCTTTCTTT. Protein: CASSPGSEAFF.